This T cell receptor (beta chain) was sequenced for a study of OX40 agonist ivuxolimab in advanced cancers. Study-wide context: Patients were given ivuxolimab, an antibody that agonizes OX40 (CD134).

Germline assignment: CDR1 MDHEN and CDR2 SYDVKM. The trim removed 7 bases at V and 0 bases at J, leaving 5 bases unmatched. The CDR3 loop spans 15 amino acids. Produced via immunoSEQ multiplex PCR; TCRdb's table is partial and in-frame only. The sample lists roughly 10,000 clones, 70% to 80% occurring once. The clonotype originates from an adult with an advanced solid tumor such as melanoma, head and neck, liver or kidney cancer. The chain has TRBV28 and TRBJ2-7; 11 nucleotides align to TRBD2. Sample: CD4+ or CD8+ T cells sorted from blood, taken in a trial of the OX40 agonist ivuxolimab. The CDR3 region is CASMGLADASYEQYF. DNA of the CDR3: TGTGCCAGCATGGGACTAGCGGATGCCTCCTACGAGCAGTACTTC.